The 5 T cell receptor beta chains given below trace back to one sample, sequenced in a study of blood T cells in healthy people across ages. Through a sample-barcoded 5' primer and a J-beta primer mix, a second PCR was run for roughly 6 to 12 cycles. TCRdb independently ran MiXCR on the 5' RACE reads; one entry per CDR3 protein. The top ten hold 3% to 4.5% of the sample, which has hundreds of thousands of distinct CDR3 sequences, more than 20% seen once. Input material: blood. These TCRs come from a man in his 70s in good health.

The V call is TRBV2, the J call TRBJ1-4; maybe TRBD1 (5 bases). V was shortened by 10 bases and J by 3 bases, with 15 bases between the two germline ends. CDR1 and CDR2 from the germline V gene are SNHLY and FYNNEI. This CDR3 region has 14 residues. The CDR3 reads CATTNQGANEKLFF. In DNA, the CDR3 is TGTGCCACCACCAACCAGGGAGCTAATGAAAAACTGTTTTTT.

The sample holds a few counts of this clonotype. V and J are TRBV2 and TRBJ2-1, with 11 bases identical to TRBD1. The J segment lost 2 bases and the V segment lost 6 bases, leaving 9 bases of the junction unmatched. Germline loops: CDR1 SNHLY, CDR2 FYNNEI. This CDR3 spans 17 amino acids. The CDR3 spells CASSERDRGSPYNEQFF. The CDR3, as DNA: TGTGCCAGCAGCGAAAGGGACAGGGGGAGCCCCTACAATGAGCAGTTCTTC. The full variable domain, with the rest looked up from reference TRBV2 and TRBJ2-1, is EPEVTQTPSHQVTQMGQEVILRCVPISNHLYFYWYRQILGQKVEFLVSFYNNEISEKSEIFDDQFSVERPDGSNFTLKIRSTKLEDSAMYFCASSERDRGSPYNEQFFGPGTRLTVL.

The rearrangement links TRBV20-1 to TRBJ1-3; possibly TRBD1 for D (5 bases). The CDR3 has 15 residues. V lost 6 bases, J lost 0 bases, and 15 bases lay in between. Germline V CDR1 and CDR2: DFQATT, SNEGSKA (reference sequence). This CDR3 reads CSASRVTVSGNTIYF. The CDR3 region has the DNA TGCAGTGCGAGCAGAGTGACAGTCTCTGGAAACACCATATATTTT.

The DNA for the CDR3 is TGTGCCAGCAGAGGACTAGCGGGTTTAGATGAGCAGTTCTTC. This translates into CASRGLAGLDEQFF. The J gene is TRBJ2-1, the V gene TRBV2; 11 positions agree with TRBD2. J lost 8 bases, V lost 6 bases, and 6 bases had no gene match. Germline CDR1 SNHLY, CDR2 FYNNEI. The CDR3 has 14 amino acids.

This clonotype showed up just a few times. The junction and the germline gene differ at one end; a read error may be behind it. V and J are TRBV9 and TRBJ1-2; no definite D call. This CDR3 contains 13 residues. Germline V gives CDR1 SGDLS, CDR2 YYNGEE. The CDR3 DNA follows: TGTGCCCGCAGCCCCCTTGTGGGATATGGCTACACCTTC. This codes for CARSPLVGYGYTF. Full variable domain (remainder filled in from reference TRBV9 and TRBJ1-2): DSGVTQTPKHLITATGQRVTLRCSPRSGDLSVYWYQQSLDQGLQFLIQYYNGEERAKGNILERFSAQQFPDLHSELNLSSLELGDSALYFCARSPLVGYGYTFGSGTRLTVV.